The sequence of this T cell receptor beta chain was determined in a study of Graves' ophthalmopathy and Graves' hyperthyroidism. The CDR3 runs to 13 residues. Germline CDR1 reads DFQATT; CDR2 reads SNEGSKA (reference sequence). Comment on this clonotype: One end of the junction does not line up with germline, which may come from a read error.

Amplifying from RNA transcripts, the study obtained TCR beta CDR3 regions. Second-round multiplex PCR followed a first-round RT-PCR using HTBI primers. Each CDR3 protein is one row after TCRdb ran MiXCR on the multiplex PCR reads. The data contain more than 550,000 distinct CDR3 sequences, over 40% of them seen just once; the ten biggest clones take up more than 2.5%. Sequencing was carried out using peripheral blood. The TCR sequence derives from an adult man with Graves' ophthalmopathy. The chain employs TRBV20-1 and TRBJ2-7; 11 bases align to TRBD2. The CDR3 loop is CSAQTSGVYGQYF. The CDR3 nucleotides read TGCAGTGCCCAGACTAGCGGGGTCTACGGGCAGTACTTC.